This is a list of T cell receptor beta chains from one sample in a study of blood T cell repertoires in COVID-19. Clones were read by immunoSEQ multiplex PCR, and TCRdb kept only the in-frame ones, dropping some. The sample lists about 140,000 clones, roughly 76% seen once, with roughly 9% in the top ten. Sequenced material: peripheral blood. Receptors originate from a woman between 45 and 65 years old with active or convalescent COVID-19. CDR3s include the opening cysteine and the closing phenylalanine or tryptophan. Each record gives: D gene, clone size, V gene, J gene, CDR3 DNA, CDR3 protein. The D gene is left open where the match is weak. Size tells how often a clone was seen (once, few, many) or the class of an expanded clone, and some rows leave it out.

.	.	TRBV19	TRBJ1-4	TGTGCCAGTAGTTCCCGCCAGGTGGCTAATGAAAAACTGTTTTTT	CASSSRQVANEKLFF
.	.	TRBV6-5	TRBJ1-1	TGTGCCAGCAGGCGACCCCAGGCGAACACTGAAGCTTTCTTT	CASRRPQANTEAFF
.	few	TRBV29-1	TRBJ2-7	TGCAGCGTTGGATTAGATGGACATAGCTACGAGCAGTACTTC	CSVGLDGHSYEQYF
.	.	TRBV7-9	TRBJ2-3	TGTGCCAGCAGCCTACAACTAGGAGCCACAGATACGCAGTATTTT	CASSLQLGATDTQYF
TRBD2	.	TRBV29-1	TRBJ2-1	TGCAGCGTGAGCGGGAGGAACCACAATGAGCAGTTCTTC	CSVSGRNHNEQFF
.	.	TRBV7-2	TRBJ2-4	TGTGCCAGCAGCTTAGGCCAGGGCCCCCCAAACATTCAGTACTTC	CASSLGQGPPNIQYF
TRBD1	once	TRBV7-8	TRBJ2-2	TGTGCCAGCTCCTGGGACAGACGAAACACCGGGGAGCTGTTTTTT	CASSWDRRNTGELFF
TRBD1	.	TRBV9	TRBJ1-1	TGTGCCAGCAGCCCACGACAGGGAGGGAACACTGAAGCTTTCTTT	CASSPRQGGNTEAFF
.	.	TRBV14	TRBJ2-3	TGTGCCAGCAGCTACAGGGTCACAGATACGCAGTATTTT	CASSYRVTDTQYF
.	.	TRBV29-1	TRBJ2-7	TGCAGCGTACGCGGGACTGGGAACGAGCAGTACTTC	CSVRGTGNEQYF
TRBD1	once	TRBV7-8	TRBJ2-6	TGTGCCAGCAGCTTAACAGGGGGAAATGGGGCCAACGTCCTGACTTTC	CASSLTGGNGANVLTF
.	.	TRBV2	TRBJ2-7	TGTGCCAGCACAAATAGTCTTTACGAGCAGTACTTC	CASTNSLYEQYF